This TCR beta chain derives from a study of cytomegalovirus exposure and HLA in healthy donors. CDR1 is SGHVS and CDR2 is FQNEAQ in the germline V gene. The V end was cut by 6 bases, the J end by 4 bases, with 10 bases between. The CDR3 extends over 13 amino acids. A multiplex PCR was run with 60 Vbeta primers and 13 Jbeta primers. TCRdb's copy holds only in-frame clones and misses some; the assay was immunoSEQ multiplex PCR. This sample's table reports 100,000 or so clones. The sequencing input was PBMCs. The sequence derives from a middle-aged man in good health and CMV-seronegative. The gene calls are TRBV7-8 and TRBJ1-3, with D possibly being TRBD1 (5 bases). Here the CDR3 DNA reads TGTGCCAGCAGACCAGGGCCCGGAAACACCATATATTTT. Encoded protein: CASRPGPGNTIYF.